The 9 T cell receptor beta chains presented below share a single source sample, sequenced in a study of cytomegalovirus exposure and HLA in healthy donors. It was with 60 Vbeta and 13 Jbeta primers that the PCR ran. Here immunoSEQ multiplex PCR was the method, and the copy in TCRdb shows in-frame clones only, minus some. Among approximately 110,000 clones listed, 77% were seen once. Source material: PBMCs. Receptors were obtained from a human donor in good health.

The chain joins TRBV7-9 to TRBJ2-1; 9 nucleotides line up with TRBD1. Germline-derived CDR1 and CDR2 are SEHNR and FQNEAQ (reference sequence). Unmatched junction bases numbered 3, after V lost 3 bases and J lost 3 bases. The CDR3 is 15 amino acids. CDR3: CASSFGTGLYNEQFF. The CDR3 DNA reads TGTGCCAGCAGCTTCGGGACAGGGCTCTACAATGAGCAGTTCTTC.

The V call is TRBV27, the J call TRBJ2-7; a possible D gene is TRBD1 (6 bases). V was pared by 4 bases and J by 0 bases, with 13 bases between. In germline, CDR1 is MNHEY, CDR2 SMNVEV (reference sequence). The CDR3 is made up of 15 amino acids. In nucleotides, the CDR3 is TGTGCCAGCAGTTCTGTTCCGGGACACTCCTACGAGCAGTACTTC. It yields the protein CASSSVPGHSYEQYF.

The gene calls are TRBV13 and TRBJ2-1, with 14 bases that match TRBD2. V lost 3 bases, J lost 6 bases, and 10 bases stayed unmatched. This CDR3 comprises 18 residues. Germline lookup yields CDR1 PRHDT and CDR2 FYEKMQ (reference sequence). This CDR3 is CASSFGTSGSTLGNEQFF. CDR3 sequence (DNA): TGTGCCAGCAGCTTTGGGACTAGCGGGAGTACACTTGGCAATGAGCAGTTCTTC.

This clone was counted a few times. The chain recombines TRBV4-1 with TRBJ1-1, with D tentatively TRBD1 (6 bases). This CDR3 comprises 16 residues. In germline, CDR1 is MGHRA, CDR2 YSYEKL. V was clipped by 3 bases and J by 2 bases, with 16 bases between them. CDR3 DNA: TGCGCCAGCAGCCAGGGACCAGGACAGCTCAACACTGAAGCTTTCTTT. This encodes CASSQGPGQLNTEAFF.

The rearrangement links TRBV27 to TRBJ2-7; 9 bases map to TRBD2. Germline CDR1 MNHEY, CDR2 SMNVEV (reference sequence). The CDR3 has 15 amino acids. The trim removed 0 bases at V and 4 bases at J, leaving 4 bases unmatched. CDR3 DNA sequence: TGTGCCAGCAGTTTATCGATAGCGGGAGCTTACGAGCAGTACTTC. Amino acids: CASSLSIAGAYEQYF.

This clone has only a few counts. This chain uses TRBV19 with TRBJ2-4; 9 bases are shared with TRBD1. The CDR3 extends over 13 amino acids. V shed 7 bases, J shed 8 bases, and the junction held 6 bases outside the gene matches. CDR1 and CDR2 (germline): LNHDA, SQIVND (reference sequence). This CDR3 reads CASTDRGRDIQYF. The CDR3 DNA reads TGTGCCAGTACGGACAGGGGCCGGGACATTCAGTACTTC.

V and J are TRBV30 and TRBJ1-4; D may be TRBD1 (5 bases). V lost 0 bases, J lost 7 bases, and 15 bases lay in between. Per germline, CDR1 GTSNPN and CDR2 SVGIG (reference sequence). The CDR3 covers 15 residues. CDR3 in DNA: TGTGCCTGGAGTGTACTGGGGGGTGGGAGTGAAAAACTGTTTTTT. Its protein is CAWSVLGGGSEKLFF.

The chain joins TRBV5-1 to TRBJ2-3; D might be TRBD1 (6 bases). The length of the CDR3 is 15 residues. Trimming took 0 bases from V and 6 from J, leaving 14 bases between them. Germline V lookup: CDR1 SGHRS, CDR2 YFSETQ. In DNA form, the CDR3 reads TGCGCCAGCAGCTTGGGGGACACGCTTAGGGATACGCAGTATTTT. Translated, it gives CASSLGDTLRDTQYF.

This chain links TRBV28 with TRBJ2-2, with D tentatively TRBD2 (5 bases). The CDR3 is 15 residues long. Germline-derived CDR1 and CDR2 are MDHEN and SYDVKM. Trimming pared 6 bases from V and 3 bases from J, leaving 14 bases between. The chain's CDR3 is CASRPPGSYTGELFF. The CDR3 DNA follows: TGTGCCAGCAGGCCTCCGGGATCGTACACCGGGGAGCTGTTTTTT.